This T cell receptor beta chain comes out of a study of shared T cell receptors in the human thymus. Repertoires were generated with immunoSEQ multiplex PCR, while TCRdb's copy carries only in-frame clones and drops some. The sample holds around 730,000 clones; 80% to 90% are singletons and the top ten take about 0.011%. Looked up from germline, CDR1 is SGHDT and CDR2 is YYEEEE. V lost 4 bases and J 4 bases, leaving 26 bases between the germline ends. The CDR3 runs 18 residues. These data were also filed under a second study, of human thymus T cells. As that study records: The people who donated were healthy Finnish babies having corrective surgery for congenital heart defects. Thymic material originated from resections removed in the course of corrective heart surgery. The authors found apparently biased V and J gene usage in thymic and blood repertoires. Highly overlapping thymic repertoires in unrelated individuals were reported by related research.

What was sequenced was thymocytes. The chain carries TRBV5-6 and TRBJ1-2; D perhaps matches TRBD1 (5 bases). The sequence derives from a girl under two years old with a congenital heart defect. CDR3 region: CASSPTPPGGDCVYGYTF. The CDR3 nucleotides are TGTGCCAGCAGCCCCACCCCCCCCGGAGGGGACTGTGTCTATGGCTACACCTTC.